This TCR beta chain was identified in a study of metastatic and nonmetastatic thyroid tumors. No patient had received any treatment before thyroid surgery. This clone is a singleton in its sample. At one boundary the junction diverges from the germline segment, which might be a read error. In germline, CDR1 is SGDLS, CDR2 YYNGEE. The CDR3 totals 15 residues. TCRdb reprocessed the PCR reads via MiXCR. The sample yields about 18,000 clones, 34% seen once. The source material was tumor tissue. The clonotype originates from a male donor with papillary thyroid cancer or a benign thyroid nodule (not recorded which). Some clones in this sample may be carry-over from other donors' samples. J is TRBJ2-3 and V is TRBV9, with 9 bases lining up with TRBD2. The CDR3 protein is CASSVAGTSSDMQYF. The CDR3 coding sequence is TGTGCCAGCAGCGTTGCCGGGACTAGCTCGGATATGCAGTATTTT.